The 32 T cell receptor beta chains below were found in one sample sequenced in a study of vaccination effects on CD4 cells after COVID-19. No antigen has been identified for these receptors. TCRdb's table, derived via immunoSEQ multiplex PCR, lists solely in-frame clones and lacks some. The repertoire consists of 64,000 or so clones, with roughly 78% occurring once and the leading ten covering roughly 2%. Antigen-specific CD4+ T cells expanded by the ViraFEST assay with viral peptide pools were then sequenced. Scientists isolated CD4+ T cells after a roughly 9-day culture period ended. Participants were vaccinated with two doses of either the BNT162b2 or mRNA-1273 vaccine. The sequencing used CD4+ T cells from PBMCs cultured with HCoV-OC43 spike peptides, collected after COVID-19 vaccination. The subset is: HCoV-OC43 spike overlapping peptide pool stimulation. The receptors were sampled from a human donor who received a COVID-19 vaccine.

The gene calls are TRBV9 and TRBJ2-5, with 8 bases that match TRBD1. The CDR3 has 16 residues. CDR1 is SGDLS, CDR2 YYNGEE, per germline. The ends lost 0 bases at V and 2 bases at J; junction bases unmatched: 6. The CDR3 region has the DNA TGTGCCAGCAGCGTAGGGGTCGGACAGGGTCAAGAGACCCAGTACTTC. It is translated as CASSVGVGQGQETQYF.

CDR3 residues: CASSVGGTGGMETQYF. The DNA of the CDR3 is TGTGCCAGCAGCGTAGGGGGAACGGGGGGGATGGAGACCCAGTACTTC. The chain carries TRBV9 and TRBJ2-5; the match to TRBD2 covers 8 bases. Germline-derived CDR1 and CDR2 are SGDLS and YYNGEE. J lost 5 bases, V lost 0 bases, and 9 bases had no gene match. The CDR3 consists of 16 residues.

The genes are TRBV19 and TRBJ1-3; D is unresolved. The V and J ends lost 10 bases and 4 bases respectively, with 17 bases between them. This CDR3 is 14 amino acids long. CDR1 LNHDA and CDR2 SQIVND come from the germline V gene (reference sequence). CDR3 sequence (DNA): TGTGCCACCCAACCGGGGTCGTGGGGAAACACCATATATTTT. Residues: CATQPGSWGNTIYF.

The chain couples TRBV2 to TRBJ2-2; D is unresolved. The CDR3 is 11 amino acids. The V end was cut by 9 bases, the J end by 5 bases, with 7 bases between. CDR1 is SNHLY, CDR2 FYNNEI, per germline. CDR3 sequence reads: CASLFTGELFF. The CDR3 nucleotides read TGTGCCAGTCTCTTTACCGGGGAGCTGTTTTTT. Based on the CDR3 plus reference TRBV2 and TRBJ2-2, the full variable domain is EPEVTQTPSHQVTQMGQEVILRCVPISNHLYFYWYRQILGQKVEFLVSFYNNEISEKSEIFDDQFSVERPDGSNFTLKIRSTKLEDSAMYFCASLFTGELFFGEGSRLTVL.

For the CDR3, the DNA is TGCGCCAGCAGCCAGCTTCGCGGGACAGGCAACAATGAGCAGTTCTTC. This encodes CASSQLRGTGNNEQFF. The V gene is TRBV4-1, the J gene TRBJ2-1; 8 bases are a match to TRBD1. Per germline, CDR1 MGHRA and CDR2 YSYEKL. Trimming took 3 bases from V and 5 from J; bases not matched to a gene: 9. CDR3 length: 16 amino acids.

The chain couples TRBV28 to TRBJ2-2; 10 nucleotides match TRBD1. CDR1 and CDR2 (germline): MDHEN, SYDVKM. V was pared by 10 bases and J by 4 bases, with 9 bases of the junction left unmatched. The CDR3 extends over 15 amino acids. As DNA, the CDR3 is TGTGCCACCTCCCAGGGACAGGGGTTCACCGGGGAGCTGTTTTTT. It is translated as CATSQGQGFTGELFF.

This chain links TRBV5-1 with TRBJ2-1; TRBD2 matches at 15 bases. The junction had 5 bases not matched to a gene; V was cut back by 0 bases and J by 7 bases. The germline V gene encodes CDR1 SGHRS and CDR2 YFSETQ. The length of the CDR3 is 17 residues. The CDR3 DNA is TGCGCCAGCAGCTTGGCCCGGACTAGCGGGGGGGCTAATGAGCAGTTCTTC. Protein: CASSLARTSGGANEQFF.

This clone was counted a single time. The V gene is TRBV24-1, the J gene TRBJ2-3; 11 bases match TRBD1. Germline-derived CDR1 and CDR2 are KGHDR and SFDVKD. The CDR3 runs to 16 residues. J lost 3 bases, V lost 2 bases, and 3 bases had no gene match. The chain's CDR3 is CATSDYGTGGTDTQYF. DNA of the CDR3: TGTGCCACCAGTGATTACGGGACAGGGGGGACAGATACGCAGTATTTT.

This chain links TRBV11-3 with TRBJ2-1; maybe TRBD2 (6 bases). V lost 1 base, J lost 5 bases, and 12 bases lay in between. The CDR3 spans 15 residues. Germline CDR1 and CDR2: SGHNT and YENEEA. The CDR3 sequence is CASSLGAGRNNEQFF. CDR3 bases: TGTGCCAGCAGCTTAGGCGCCGGGAGAAACAATGAGCAGTTCTTC. The variable domain in full, completed from reference TRBV11-3 and TRBJ2-1, reads EAGVVQSPRYKIIEKKQPVAFWCNPISGHNTLYWYLQNLGQGPELLIRYENEEAVDDSQLPKDRFSAERLKGVDSTLKIQPAELGDSAVYLCASSLGAGRNNEQFFGPGTRLTVL.

Only a few counts were recorded for this clone. The rearrangement joins TRBV7-8 to TRBJ1-3; 10 bases are shared with TRBD1. The CDR3 runs 16 residues. Germline V gene sequence: CDR1 SGHVS, CDR2 FQNEAQ. Trimming cost V 3 bases and J 4 bases; bases outside gene matches: 6. The CDR3 DNA reads TGTGCCAGCAGCTTCAGAGACAGGGGGCCGGGAAACACCATATATTTT. Protein product: CASSFRDRGPGNTIYF.

The chain uses TRBV18 and TRBJ1-1; D is ambiguous. The germline V gene has CDR1 KGHSH and CDR2 LQKENI. V dropped 6 bases and J dropped 0 bases, with 11 bases sitting between them. The CDR3 runs 14 residues. CDR3 protein: CASSVTSMNTEAFF. In DNA, the CDR3 is TGTGCCAGCTCGGTGACGTCGATGAACACTGAAGCTTTCTTT.

This clone occurred once. The CDR3 region is CATSFDDKPNEQYV. DNA for the CDR3: TGTGCCACCAGCTTCGACGACAAGCCTAACGAGCAGTACGTC. The V and J genes are TRBV15 and TRBJ2-7; D uncertain. This CDR3 comprises 14 residues. Germline CDR1 and CDR2: LNHNV and YYDKDF (reference sequence). V lost 5 bases and J lost 5, with 16 bases in between.

This chain uses TRBV24-1 with TRBJ2-5; possibly TRBD1 for D (5 bases). CDR1 KGHDR and CDR2 SFDVKD come from the germline V gene. The CDR3 is made up of 15 amino acids. V was shortened by 9 bases and J by 7 bases, with 23 bases between the two germline ends. In DNA form, the CDR3 reads TGTGCCACCTCAGCAAGCCAGGGCTTGTTGGCGACCCAGTACTTC. Residues: CATSASQGLLATQYF.

V and J are TRBV27 and TRBJ2-2, with TRBD1 matching 7 bases. CDR1 and CDR2 from the germline V gene are MNHEY and SMNVEV (reference sequence). CDR3 length equals 16 residues. Losses at the gene ends were 5 bases for V and 1 base for J; bases not matched to a gene: 7. The CDR3 DNA reads TGTGCCAGCAGTCCGCCGGGACAGCAGAACACCGGGGAGCTGTTTTTT. It encodes CASSPPGQQNTGELFF.

This clone was recorded once. This chain uses TRBV12-5 with TRBJ2-1, with 9 bases lining up with TRBD2. J was trimmed by 7 bases and V by 2 bases; bases with no gene match: 12. The CDR3 extends over 17 amino acids. Germline V lookup: CDR1 LGHNT, CDR2 FRNRAP. CDR3 nucleotide sequence: TGTGCTAGTGGTTTGATCCATAGCGGGGGTCCAAGGAATGAGCAGTTCTTC. Translated: CASGLIHSGGPRNEQFF.

J is TRBJ2-4 and V is TRBV15; no clear D. V was clipped by 0 bases and J by 0 bases, with 6 bases between them. The CDR3 is 15 residues long. Germline V gives CDR1 LNHNV, CDR2 YYDKDF (reference sequence). CDR3: CATSRDMEAKNIQYF. For the CDR3, the DNA is TGTGCCACCAGCAGAGATATGGAAGCCAAAAACATTCAGTACTTC. The whole variable domain, remainder taken from reference TRBV15 and TRBJ2-4, is DAMVIQNPRYQVTQFGKPVTLSCSQTLNHNVMYWYQQKSSQAPKLLFHYYDKDFNNEADTPDNFQSRRPNTSFCFLDIRSPGLGDTAMYLCATSRDMEAKNIQYFGAGTRLSVL.

The rearrangement joins TRBV5-1 to TRBJ2-3; 7 nucleotides align to TRBD2. Trimming at V came to 8 bases and at J to 8 bases, leaving 2 bases not matched to a gene. The germline CDR1 and CDR2 sequences are SGHRS and YFSETQ. The CDR3 consists of 10 residues. CDR3 nucleotides: TGCGCCAGTGGGGAGGGTACGCAGTATTTT. Its translation: CASGEGTQYF.

The rearrangement uses TRBV5-1 and TRBJ1-5; D remains ambiguous. In germline, CDR1 is SGHRS, CDR2 YFSETQ. Trimming took 2 bases from V and 2 from J, leaving 5 bases between them. The CDR3 covers 13 residues. CDR3 in DNA: TGCGCCAGCAGCTTAACCCGCAATCAGCCCCAGCATTTT. This sequence encodes CASSLTRNQPQHF.

This clone was detected only a few times. The rearrangement links TRBV19 to TRBJ2-2, with D possibly matching TRBD2 (5 bases). Germline V gene sequence: CDR1 LNHDA, CDR2 SQIVND (reference sequence). CDR3 length: 15 residues. Trimming removed 3 bases from V and 6 bases from J, with 14 bases in between. CDR3 sequence (DNA): TGTGCCAGTAGTATTAACCTAGCATCACCCGGGGAGCTGTTTTTT. Translated: CASSINLASPGELFF.

This clone was recorded once. CDR3 sequence (DNA): TGCGCCAGCAGCCACTTAGTACCCCGACGGCTCGAAGACTATGGCTACACCTTC. The encoded protein is CASSHLVPRRLEDYGYTF. V usage is TRBV4-1 and J usage is TRBJ1-2; D remains ambiguous. The CDR3 has 18 residues. The ends were cut back, 3 bases at V and 3 bases at J, with 23 bases in the middle. The germline V gene encodes CDR1 MGHRA and CDR2 YSYEKL.

The chain is built from TRBV6-5 and TRBJ1-6; TRBD1 might be the D (5 bases). V was clipped by 5 bases and J by 10 bases, with 12 bases between them. CDR3 size: 13 residues. From germline, CDR1 is MNHEY and CDR2 SVGAGI. The CDR3 DNA is TGTGCCAGCAGTCAGGGACGGTTCTCACCCCTCCACTTT. Translated: CASSQGRFSPLHF.

The chain joins TRBV2 to TRBJ1-5, with 10 bases lining up with TRBD1. V trimming: 6 bases; J trimming: 6 bases; junction bases outside the gene matches: 14. CDR1 and CDR2 (germline): SNHLY, FYNNEI. The CDR3 spans 17 residues. The CDR3 DNA is TGTGCCAGCAGCCGACAGGGGGCCGGCGTCGGGTTTCAGCCCCAGCATTTT. It yields the protein CASSRQGAGVGFQPQHF. Using reference TRBV2 and TRBJ1-5 for the parts outside the CDR3, the full variable domain is EPEVTQTPSHQVTQMGQEVILRCVPISNHLYFYWYRQILGQKVEFLVSFYNNEISEKSEIFDDQFSVERPDGSNFTLKIRSTKLEDSAMYFCASSRQGAGVGFQPQHFGDGTRLSIL.

This rearrangement joins TRBV29-1 to TRBJ2-3; D remains ambiguous. CDR3 length equals 12 residues. Germline V gene data show CDR1 as SQVTM and CDR2 as ANQGSEA. Between the trimmed V and J ends, which lost 2 bases and 2 bases, there was a span of 5 bases. Here the CDR3 reads CSVERDTDTQYF. The CDR3 nucleotides read TGCAGCGTTGAAAGGGACACAGATACGCAGTATTTT.

The chain combines TRBV5-1 with TRBJ2-6; 8 nucleotides align to TRBD2. The CDR3 loop spans 19 amino acids. V was clipped by 7 bases and J by 0 bases; unmatched bases: 15. CDR1 is SGHRS, CDR2 YFSETQ, per germline. The CDR3 reads CASLPGGTTAFSGANVLTF. The CDR3 DNA reads TGCGCCAGCCTCCCGGGGGGGACGACAGCATTCTCTGGGGCCAACGTCCTGACTTTC.

The chain is built from TRBV5-1 and TRBJ2-2; D possibly corresponds to TRBD2 (6 bases). Germline CDR1 and CDR2: SGHRS and YFSETQ. The CDR3 extends over 14 amino acids. Trimming took off 6 bases at V and 4 bases at J, with 13 bases between the two ends. The CDR3 DNA reads as TGCGCCAGCATGGTGCGGGATGGCACCGGGGAGCTGTTTTTT. Translated: CASMVRDGTGELFF. The whole variable domain, remainder taken from reference TRBV5-1 and TRBJ2-2, is KAGVTQTPRYLIKTRGQQVTLSCSPISGHRSVSWYQQTPGQGLQFLFEYFSETQRNKGNFPGRFSGRQFSNSRSEMNVSTLELGDSALYLCASMVRDGTGELFFGEGSRLTVL.

The V and J genes are TRBV2 and TRBJ1-1; D uncertain. Germline V gene lookup returns CDR1 SNHLY and CDR2 FYNNEI. CDR3 length equals 15 residues. V lost 6 bases, J lost 5 bases, and 19 bases lay in between. The CDR3 loop reads CASSIYGPGETEAFF. CDR3 sequence (DNA): TGTGCCAGCAGCATATATGGACCCGGAGAGACTGAAGCTTTCTTT.

This clone was seen only a few times. J is TRBJ1-5 and V is TRBV6-5; D ambiguous. V lost 10 bases, J lost 7 bases, and 17 bases lay in between. The germline gives CDR1 MNHEY, CDR2 SVGAGI. This CDR3 is built from 13 residues. The CDR3 here is CATGRVNGQPQHF. The CDR3 DNA reads TGTGCCACCGGCCGTGTGAACGGCCAGCCCCAGCATTTT.

The chain recombines TRBV18 with TRBJ2-1; D is unresolved. Germline CDR1 KGHSH, CDR2 LQKENI. V was trimmed by 1 base and J by 8 bases, leaving 12 bases between them. This CDR3 spans 14 amino acids. The CDR3 region is CASSPLNGHDEQFF. DNA of the CDR3: TGTGCCAGCTCACCACTAAATGGGCACGATGAGCAGTTCTTC.

CDR3 in DNA: TGTGCCAGCAGCTTAGCTGGGTCAGATGAGCAGTTCTTC. Translated: CASSLAGSDEQFF. The chain combines TRBV7-2 with TRBJ2-1; D gene ambiguous. Between the trimmed V and J ends, which lost 0 bases and 8 bases, there was a span of 8 bases. Germline V lookup: CDR1 SGHTA, CDR2 FQGNSA. The CDR3 has 13 residues.

J is TRBJ2-3 and V is TRBV6-6; 9 bases align to TRBD2. The trim removed 2 bases at V and 4 bases at J, leaving 4 bases unmatched. Germline V gene lookup returns CDR1 MNHNY and CDR2 SVGAGI (reference sequence). CDR3 length: 15 amino acids. CDR3: CASSYGSSGADTQYF. The CDR3 nucleotides read TGTGCCAGCAGTTACGGGTCTAGCGGGGCAGATACGCAGTATTTT.

This clone was found a few times. The V and J genes are TRBV4-1 and TRBJ2-1; TRBD1 aligns across 8 bases. V dropped 4 bases and J dropped 9; count of bases not matched to a gene: 17. CDR1 is MGHRA and CDR2 is YSYEKL in the germline V gene. This CDR3 is built from 17 residues. The CDR3 here is CASSRIPGQEVWSEQFF. The CDR3 region has the DNA TGCGCCAGCAGCCGCATACCGGGACAGGAGGTATGGAGTGAGCAGTTCTTC.

V gene TRBV16 combines with J gene TRBJ1-1, with 9 bases identical to TRBD1. Losses at the gene ends were 2 bases for V and 5 bases for J; bases not matched to a gene: 3. Per germline, CDR1 KGHSY and CDR2 FQNENV. This CDR3 spans 14 amino acids. The CDR3 sequence is CASSQTGGWTEAFF. The CDR3 DNA follows: TGTGCCAGCAGCCAAACAGGGGGCTGGACTGAAGCTTTCTTT.